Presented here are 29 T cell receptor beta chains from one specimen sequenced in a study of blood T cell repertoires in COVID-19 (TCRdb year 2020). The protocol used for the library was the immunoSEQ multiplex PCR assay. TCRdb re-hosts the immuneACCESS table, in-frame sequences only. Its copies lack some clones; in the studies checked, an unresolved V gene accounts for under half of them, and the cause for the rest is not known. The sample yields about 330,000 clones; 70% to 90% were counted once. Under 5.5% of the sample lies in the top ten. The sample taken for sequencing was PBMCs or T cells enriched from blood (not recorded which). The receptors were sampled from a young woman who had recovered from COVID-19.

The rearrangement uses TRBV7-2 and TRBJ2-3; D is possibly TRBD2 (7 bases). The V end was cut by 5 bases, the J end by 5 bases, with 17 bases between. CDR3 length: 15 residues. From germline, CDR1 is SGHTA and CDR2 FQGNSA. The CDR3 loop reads CASSLSGGGVDTQYF. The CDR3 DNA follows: TGTGCCAGCAGCCTTTCGGGGGGCGGGGTAGATACGCAGTATTTT.

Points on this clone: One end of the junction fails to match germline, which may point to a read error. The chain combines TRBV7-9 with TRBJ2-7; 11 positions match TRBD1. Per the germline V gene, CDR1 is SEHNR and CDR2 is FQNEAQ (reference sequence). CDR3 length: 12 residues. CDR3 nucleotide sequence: TGTGCCAGCAGCTTAGGGTCCGGGACAGGGGGGTTC. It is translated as CASSLGSGTGGF.

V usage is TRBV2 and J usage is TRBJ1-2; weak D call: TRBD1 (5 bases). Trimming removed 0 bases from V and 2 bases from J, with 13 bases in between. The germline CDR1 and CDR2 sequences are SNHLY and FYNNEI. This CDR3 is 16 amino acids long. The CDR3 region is CASSEAKVRTNYGYTF. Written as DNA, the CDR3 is TGTGCCAGCAGTGAAGCGAAGGTCAGGACAAACTATGGCTACACCTTC.

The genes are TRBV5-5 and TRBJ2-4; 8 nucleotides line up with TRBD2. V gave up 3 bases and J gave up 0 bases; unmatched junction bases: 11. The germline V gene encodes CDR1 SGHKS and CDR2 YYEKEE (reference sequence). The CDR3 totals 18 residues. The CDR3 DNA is TGTGCCAGCAGCTCTGGCCCCCCAGCGGGGGTAGCCAAAAACATTCAGTACTTC. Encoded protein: CASSSGPPAGVAKNIQYF.

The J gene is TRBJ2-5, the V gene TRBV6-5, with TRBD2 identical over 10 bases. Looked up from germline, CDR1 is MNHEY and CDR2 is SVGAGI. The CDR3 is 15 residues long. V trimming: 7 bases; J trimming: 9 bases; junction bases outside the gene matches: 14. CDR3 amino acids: CASTNTVGSGGAQYF. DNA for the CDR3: TGTGCCAGCACCAACACCGTCGGGAGCGGGGGGGCCCAGTACTTC.

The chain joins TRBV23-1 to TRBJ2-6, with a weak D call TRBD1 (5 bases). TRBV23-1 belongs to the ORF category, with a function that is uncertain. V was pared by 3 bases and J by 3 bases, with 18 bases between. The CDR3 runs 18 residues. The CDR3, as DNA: TGCGCCAGCAGTCATACCACCGACAGAAAAGATGGGGCCAACGTCCTGACTTTC. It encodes CASSHTTDRKDGANVLTF.

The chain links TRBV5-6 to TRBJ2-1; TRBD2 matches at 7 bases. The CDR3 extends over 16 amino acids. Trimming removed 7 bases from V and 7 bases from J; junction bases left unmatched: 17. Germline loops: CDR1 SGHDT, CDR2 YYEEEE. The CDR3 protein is CASGLPGAGVLNEQFF. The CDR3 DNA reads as TGTGCCAGCGGACTCCCCGGGGCGGGGGTCTTAAATGAGCAGTTCTTC.

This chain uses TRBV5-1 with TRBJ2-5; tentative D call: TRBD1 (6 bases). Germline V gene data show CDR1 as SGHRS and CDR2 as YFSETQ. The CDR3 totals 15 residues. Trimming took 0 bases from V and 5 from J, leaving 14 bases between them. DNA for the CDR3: TGCGCCAGCAGCTTGGCAGGGTCAGGGGAGGAGACCCAGTACTTC. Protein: CASSLAGSGEETQYF.

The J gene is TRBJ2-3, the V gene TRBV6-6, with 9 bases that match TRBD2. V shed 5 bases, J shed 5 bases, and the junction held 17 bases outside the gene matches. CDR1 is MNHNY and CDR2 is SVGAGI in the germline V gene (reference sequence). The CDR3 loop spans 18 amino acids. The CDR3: CASSRSRGSGGRGDTQYF. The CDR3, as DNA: TGTGCCAGCAGTCGATCCCGGGGTAGCGGGGGACGGGGAGATACGCAGTATTTT.

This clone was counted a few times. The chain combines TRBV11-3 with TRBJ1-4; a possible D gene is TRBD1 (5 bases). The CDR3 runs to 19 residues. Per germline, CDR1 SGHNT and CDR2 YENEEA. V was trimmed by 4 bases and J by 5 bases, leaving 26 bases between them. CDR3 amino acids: CASSSTRRQSPLRNEKLFF. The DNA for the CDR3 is TGTGCCAGCAGCTCAACAAGGCGACAGTCCCCGCTCAGGAATGAAAAACTGTTTTTT.

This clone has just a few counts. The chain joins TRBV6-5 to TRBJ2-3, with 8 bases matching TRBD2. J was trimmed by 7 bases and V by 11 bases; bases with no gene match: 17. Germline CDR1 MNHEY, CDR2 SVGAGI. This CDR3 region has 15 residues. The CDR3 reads CAAQLVTSGGNTQYF. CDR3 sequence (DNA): TGTGCCGCTCAGCTGGTTACTAGCGGTGGAAATACGCAGTATTTT.

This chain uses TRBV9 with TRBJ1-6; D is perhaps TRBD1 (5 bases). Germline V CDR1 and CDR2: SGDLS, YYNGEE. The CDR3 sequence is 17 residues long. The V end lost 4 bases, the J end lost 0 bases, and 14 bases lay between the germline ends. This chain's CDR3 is CASSPGHASSYNSPLHF. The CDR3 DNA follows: TGTGCCAGCAGCCCAGGGCACGCGAGCTCCTATAATTCACCCCTCCACTTT. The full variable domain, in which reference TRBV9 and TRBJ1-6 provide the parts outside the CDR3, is DSGVTQTPKHLITATGQRVTLRCSPRSGDLSVYWYQQSLDQGLQFLIQYYNGEERAKGNILERFSAQQFPDLHSELNLSSLELGDSALYFCASSPGHASSYNSPLHFGNGTRLTVT.

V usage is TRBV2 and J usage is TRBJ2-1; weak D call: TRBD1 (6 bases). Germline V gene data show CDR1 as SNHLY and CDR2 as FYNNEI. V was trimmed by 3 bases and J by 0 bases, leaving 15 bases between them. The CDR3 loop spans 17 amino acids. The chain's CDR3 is CASSDTGQRSSYNEQFF. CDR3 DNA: TGTGCCAGCAGTGATACAGGGCAGAGGAGCTCCTACAATGAGCAGTTCTTC.

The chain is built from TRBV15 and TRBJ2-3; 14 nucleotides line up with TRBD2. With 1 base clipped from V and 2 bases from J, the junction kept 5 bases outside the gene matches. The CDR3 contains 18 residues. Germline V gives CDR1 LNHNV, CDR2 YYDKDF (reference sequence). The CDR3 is CATSRVGLAGGDTDTQYF. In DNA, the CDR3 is TGTGCCACCAGCAGAGTTGGACTAGCGGGGGGAGACACAGATACGCAGTATTTT.

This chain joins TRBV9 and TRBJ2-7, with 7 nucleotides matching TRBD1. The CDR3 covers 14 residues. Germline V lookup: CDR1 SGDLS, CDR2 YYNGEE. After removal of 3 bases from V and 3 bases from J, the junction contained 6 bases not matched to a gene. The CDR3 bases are TGTGCCAGCAGCGGCAGACAGGGCAGCTACGAGCAGTACTTC. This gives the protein CASSGRQGSYEQYF.

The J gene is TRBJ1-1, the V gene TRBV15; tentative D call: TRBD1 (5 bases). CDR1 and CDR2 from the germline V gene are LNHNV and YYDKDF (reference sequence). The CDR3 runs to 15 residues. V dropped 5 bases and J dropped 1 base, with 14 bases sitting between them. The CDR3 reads CATSLPGLKNTEAFF. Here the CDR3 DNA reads TGTGCCACCAGCTTACCGGGACTAAAGAACACTGAAGCTTTCTTT. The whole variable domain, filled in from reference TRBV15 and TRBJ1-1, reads DAMVIQNPRYQVTQFGKPVTLSCSQTLNHNVMYWYQQKSSQAPKLLFHYYDKDFNNEADTPDNFQSRRPNTSFCFLDIRSPGLGDTAMYLCATSLPGLKNTEAFFGQGTRLTVV.

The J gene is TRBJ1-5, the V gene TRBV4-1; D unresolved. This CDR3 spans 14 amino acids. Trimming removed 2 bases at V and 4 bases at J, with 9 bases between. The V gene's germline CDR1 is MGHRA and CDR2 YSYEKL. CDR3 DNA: TGCGCCAGCAGCCAATCTCACAGTAATCAGCCCCAGCATTTT. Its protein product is CASSQSHSNQPQHF.

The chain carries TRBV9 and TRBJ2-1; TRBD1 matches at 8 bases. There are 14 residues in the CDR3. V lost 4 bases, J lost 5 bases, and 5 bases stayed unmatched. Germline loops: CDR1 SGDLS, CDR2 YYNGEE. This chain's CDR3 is CASSPWTGNNEQFF. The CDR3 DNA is TGTGCCAGCAGCCCCTGGACAGGGAACAATGAGCAGTTCTTC.

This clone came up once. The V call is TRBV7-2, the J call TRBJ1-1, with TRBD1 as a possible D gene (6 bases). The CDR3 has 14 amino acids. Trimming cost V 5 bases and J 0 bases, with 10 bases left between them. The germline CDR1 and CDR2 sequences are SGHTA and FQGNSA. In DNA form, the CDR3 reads TGTGCCAGCAGCCAGAGGGGGATGAACACTGAAGCTTTCTTT. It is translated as CASSQRGMNTEAFF.

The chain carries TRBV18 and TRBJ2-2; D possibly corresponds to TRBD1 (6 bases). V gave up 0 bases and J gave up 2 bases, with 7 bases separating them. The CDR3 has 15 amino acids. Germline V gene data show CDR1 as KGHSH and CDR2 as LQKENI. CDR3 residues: CASSPPGGNTGELFF. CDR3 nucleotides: TGTGCCAGCTCACCACCAGGGGGTAACACCGGGGAGCTGTTTTTT.

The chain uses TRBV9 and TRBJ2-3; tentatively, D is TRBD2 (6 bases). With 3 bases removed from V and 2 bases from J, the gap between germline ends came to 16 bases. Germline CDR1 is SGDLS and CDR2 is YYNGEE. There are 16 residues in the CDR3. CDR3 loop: CASSAPGGPFTDTQYF. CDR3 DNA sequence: TGTGCCAGCAGCGCGCCCGGGGGACCTTTCACAGATACGCAGTATTTT.

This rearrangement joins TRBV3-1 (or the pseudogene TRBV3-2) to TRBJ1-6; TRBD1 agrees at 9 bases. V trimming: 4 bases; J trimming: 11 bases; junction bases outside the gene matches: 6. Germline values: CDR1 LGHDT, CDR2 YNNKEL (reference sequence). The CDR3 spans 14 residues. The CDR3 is CASSLGQGRTPLHF. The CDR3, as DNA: TGTGCCAGCAGCCTAGGACAGGGGAGGACACCCCTCCACTTT.

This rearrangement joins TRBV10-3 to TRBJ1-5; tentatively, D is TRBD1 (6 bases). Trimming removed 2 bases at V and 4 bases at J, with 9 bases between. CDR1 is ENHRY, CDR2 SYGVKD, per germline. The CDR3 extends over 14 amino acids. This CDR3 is CAISEGQTNQPQHF. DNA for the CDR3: TGTGCCATCAGTGAGGGACAGACAAATCAGCCCCAGCATTTT.

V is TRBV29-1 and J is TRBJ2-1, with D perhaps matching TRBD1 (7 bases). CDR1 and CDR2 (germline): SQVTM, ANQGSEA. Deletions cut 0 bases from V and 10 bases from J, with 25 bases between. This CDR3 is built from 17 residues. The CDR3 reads CSVEEAAGGPGPGEQFF. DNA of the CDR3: TGCAGCGTTGAAGAGGCGGCAGGGGGGCCCGGGCCGGGAGAGCAGTTCTTC.

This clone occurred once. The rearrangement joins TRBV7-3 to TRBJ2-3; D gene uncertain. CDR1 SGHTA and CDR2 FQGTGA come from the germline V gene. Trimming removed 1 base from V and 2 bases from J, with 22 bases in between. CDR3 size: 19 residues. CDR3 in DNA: TGTGCCAGCAGCTTAAACCCCGATCCATCAACAGCTTCCACAGATACGCAGTATTTT. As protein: CASSLNPDPSTASTDTQYF. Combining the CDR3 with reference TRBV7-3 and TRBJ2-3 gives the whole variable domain GAGVSQTPSNKVTEKGKYVELRCDPISGHTALYWYRQSLGQGPEFLIYFQGTGAADDSGLPNDRFFAVRPEGSVSTLKIQRTERGDSAVYLCASSLNPDPSTASTDTQYFGPGTRLTVL.

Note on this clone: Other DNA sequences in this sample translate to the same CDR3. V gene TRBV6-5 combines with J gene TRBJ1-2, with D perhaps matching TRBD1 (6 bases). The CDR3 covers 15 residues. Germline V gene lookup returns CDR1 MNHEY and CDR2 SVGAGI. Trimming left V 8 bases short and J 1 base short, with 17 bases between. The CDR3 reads CASSRGTGSNYGYTF. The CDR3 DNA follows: TGTGCCAGCTCACGCGGAACAGGGAGTAACTATGGCTACACCTTC.

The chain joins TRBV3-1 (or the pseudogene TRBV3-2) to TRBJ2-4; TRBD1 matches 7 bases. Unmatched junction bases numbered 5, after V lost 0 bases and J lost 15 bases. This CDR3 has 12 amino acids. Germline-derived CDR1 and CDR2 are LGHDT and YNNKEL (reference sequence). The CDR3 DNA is TGTGCCAGCAGCCAAGATACGAGGGACAGGTACTTC. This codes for CASSQDTRDRYF.

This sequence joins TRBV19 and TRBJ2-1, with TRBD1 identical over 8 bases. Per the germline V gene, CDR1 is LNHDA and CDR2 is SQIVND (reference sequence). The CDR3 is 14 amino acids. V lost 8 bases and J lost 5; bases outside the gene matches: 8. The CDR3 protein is CASAGTGPNNEQFF. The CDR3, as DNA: TGTGCCAGTGCCGGGACAGGACCCAACAATGAGCAGTTCTTC. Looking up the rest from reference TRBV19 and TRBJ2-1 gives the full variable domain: DGGITQSPKYLFRKEGQNVTLSCEQNLNHDAMYWYRQDPGQGLRLIYYSQIVNDFQKGDIAEGYSVSREKKESFPLTVTSAQKNPTAFYLCASAGTGPNNEQFFGPGTRLTVL.

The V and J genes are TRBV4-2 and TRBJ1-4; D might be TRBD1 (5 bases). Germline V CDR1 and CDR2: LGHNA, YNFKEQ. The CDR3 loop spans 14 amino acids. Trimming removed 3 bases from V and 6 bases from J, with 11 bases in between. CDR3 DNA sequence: TGTGCCAGCAGCCACTTAACGGGGGATGAAAAACTGTTTTTT. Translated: CASSHLTGDEKLFF.